Each of the 6 T cell receptor beta chains below was sequenced from the same sample in a study of blood T cell repertoires in COVID-19. Generated by immunoSEQ multiplex PCR, the TCRdb table keeps only in-frame clones and is missing some. The sample includes roughly 200,000 clones, about 86% of them seen just once. Sequenced input: peripheral blood. These receptors were obtained from a woman aged 25 to 45 with active or convalescent COVID-19.

V is TRBV11-3 and J is TRBJ2-3; a weak D match, TRBD1 (5 bases). V was clipped by 2 bases and J by 9 bases, with 9 bases between them. CDR3 length: 12 amino acids. Germline CDR1 SGHNT, CDR2 YENEEA. CDR3 sequence reads: CASSLSDSTQYF. CDR3 DNA: TGTGCCAGCAGCTTAAGTGACAGCACGCAGTATTTT.

This clone has a single count. The rearrangement uses TRBV24-1 and TRBJ2-2, with 12 positions matching TRBD2. The CDR3 sequence is 17 residues long. CDR1 and CDR2 from the germline V gene are KGHDR and SFDVKD. J lost 5 bases, V lost 4 bases, and 7 bases had no gene match. The CDR3 DNA is TGTGCCACCAGTGAGACTAGCGGGAGACGTAGGACCGGGGAGCTGTTTTTT. Encoded protein: CATSETSGRRRTGELFF.

J is TRBJ2-3 and V is TRBV9, with D possibly being TRBD1 (5 bases). The CDR3 consists of 15 residues. V dropped 4 bases and J dropped 0 bases, with 12 bases sitting between them. In germline, CDR1 is SGDLS, CDR2 YYNGEE. CDR3 bases: TGTGCCAGCAGCCGACAGTTCAGAAGCACAGATACGCAGTATTTT. Its translation: CASSRQFRSTDTQYF.

In its sample, this clone was seen a few times. The chain has TRBV6-6 and TRBJ1-2, with TRBD1 identical over 12 bases. After removal of 7 bases from V and 7 bases from J, the junction contained 13 bases not matched to a gene. CDR1 MNHNY and CDR2 SVGAGI come from the germline V gene (reference sequence). This CDR3 has 16 amino acids. DNA of the CDR3: TGTGCCAGCACAACCACCGCGGGACAGGGGGCGCTTGGCTACACCTTC. It translates to CASTTTAGQGALGYTF.

The rearrangement uses TRBV6-5 and TRBJ2-5; 10 bases fit TRBD2. Losses at the gene ends were 4 bases for V and 5 bases for J; bases not matched to a gene: 7. The CDR3 is 15 residues long. Germline CDR1 and CDR2: MNHEY and SVGAGI. CDR3 in amino acids: CASSFTSGDGETQYF. CDR3 DNA sequence: TGTGCCAGCAGTTTTACTAGCGGGGATGGTGAGACCCAGTACTTC.

V gene TRBV6-1 combines with J gene TRBJ1-1, with a tentative D call TRBD1 (6 bases). CDR1 is MNHNS, CDR2 SASEGT, per germline. This CDR3 is 16 amino acids long. Deletions cut 0 bases from V and 2 bases from J, with 13 bases between. The CDR3 DNA reads as TGTGCCAGCAGTGAAGCTTTGGGTGGGGGCAACACTGAAGCTTTCTTT. Its protein is CASSEALGGGNTEAFF.